This T cell receptor beta chain was found in a study of cytomegalovirus exposure and HLA in healthy donors. CDR3 length: 15 amino acids. Germline lookup yields CDR1 KGHSH and CDR2 LQKENI. Trimming took off 3 bases at V and 0 bases at J, with 12 bases between the two ends. Primers included in the PCR were 60 Vbeta and 13 Jbeta primers. The protocol was immunoSEQ multiplex PCR, while the TCRdb copy is restricted to in-frame clones and leaves out a portion. Of 250,000 to 350,000 clones in the sample, roughly 85% were seen once. The sample taken for sequencing was PBMCs. The source of this sequence is a man aged 35 to 55 in good health and CMV-seropositive. The genes are TRBV18 and TRBJ2-7; maybe TRBD1 (6 bases). DNA for the CDR3: TGTGCCAGCTCACCCGGGCAGGGGCACTCCTACGAGCAGTACTTC. This translates into CASSPGQGHSYEQYF.